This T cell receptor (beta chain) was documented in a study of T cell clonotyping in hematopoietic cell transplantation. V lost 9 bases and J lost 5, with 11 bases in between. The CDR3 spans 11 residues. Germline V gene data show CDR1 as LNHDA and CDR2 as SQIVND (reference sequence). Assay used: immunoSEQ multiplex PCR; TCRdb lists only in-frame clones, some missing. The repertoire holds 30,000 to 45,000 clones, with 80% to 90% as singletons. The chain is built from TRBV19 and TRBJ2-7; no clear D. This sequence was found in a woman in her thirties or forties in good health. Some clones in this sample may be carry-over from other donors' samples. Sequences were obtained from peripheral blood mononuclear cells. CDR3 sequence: CARAIADEQYF. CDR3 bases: TGTGCCAGGGCAATAGCAGACGAGCAGTACTTC.